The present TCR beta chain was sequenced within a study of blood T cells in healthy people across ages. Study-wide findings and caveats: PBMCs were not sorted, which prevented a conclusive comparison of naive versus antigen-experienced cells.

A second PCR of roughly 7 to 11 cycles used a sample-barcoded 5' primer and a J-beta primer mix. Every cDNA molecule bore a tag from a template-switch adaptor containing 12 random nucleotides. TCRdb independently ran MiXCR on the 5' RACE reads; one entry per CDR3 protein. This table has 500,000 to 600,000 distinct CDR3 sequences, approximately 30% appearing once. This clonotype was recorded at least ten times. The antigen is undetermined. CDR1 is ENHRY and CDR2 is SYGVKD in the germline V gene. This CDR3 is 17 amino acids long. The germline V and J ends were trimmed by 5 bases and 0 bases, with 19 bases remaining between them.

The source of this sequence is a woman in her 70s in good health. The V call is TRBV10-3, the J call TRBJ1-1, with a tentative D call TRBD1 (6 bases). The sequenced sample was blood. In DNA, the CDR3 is TGTGCCATCAGTCCCTACGGGGGGGCAGGCATGAACACTGAAGCTTTCTTT. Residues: CAISPYGGAGMNTEAFF.